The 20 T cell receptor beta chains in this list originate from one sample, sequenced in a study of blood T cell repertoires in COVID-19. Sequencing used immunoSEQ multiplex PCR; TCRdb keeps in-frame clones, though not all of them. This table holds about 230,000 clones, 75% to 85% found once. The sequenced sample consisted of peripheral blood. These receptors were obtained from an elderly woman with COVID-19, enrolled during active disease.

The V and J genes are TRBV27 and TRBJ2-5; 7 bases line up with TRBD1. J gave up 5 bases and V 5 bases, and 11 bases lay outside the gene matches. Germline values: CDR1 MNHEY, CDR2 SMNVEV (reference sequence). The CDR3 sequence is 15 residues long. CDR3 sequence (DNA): TGTGCCAGCAGTCCATACAGGGGCCGTTTGGAGACCCAGTACTTC. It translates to CASSPYRGRLETQYF.

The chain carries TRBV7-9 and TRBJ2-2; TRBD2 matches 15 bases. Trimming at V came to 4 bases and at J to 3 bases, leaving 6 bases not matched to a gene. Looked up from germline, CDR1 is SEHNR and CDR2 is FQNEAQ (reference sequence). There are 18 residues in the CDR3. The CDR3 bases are TGTGCCAGCAGCTCCCTGGGACTAGCGGGGGGTTACACCGGGGAGCTGTTTTTT. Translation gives CASSSLGLAGGYTGELFF.

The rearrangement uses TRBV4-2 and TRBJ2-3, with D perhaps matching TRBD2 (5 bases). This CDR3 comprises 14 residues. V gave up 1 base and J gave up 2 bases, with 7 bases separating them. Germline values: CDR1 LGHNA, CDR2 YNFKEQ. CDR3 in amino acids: CASSQAGDTDTQYF. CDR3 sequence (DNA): TGTGCCAGCAGCCAAGCCGGGGACACAGATACGCAGTATTTT.

CDR3 region: CAISSTSGKGVGEQFF. The CDR3 coding sequence is TGTGCCATCAGTTCGACTAGCGGGAAGGGTGTGGGTGAGCAGTTCTTC. V usage is TRBV10-3 and J usage is TRBJ2-1; TRBD2 matches 11 bases. The V and J ends lost 5 bases and 9 bases, in that order; junction bases with no gene match: 12. The CDR3 is made up of 16 amino acids. Looked up from germline, CDR1 is ENHRY and CDR2 is SYGVKD.

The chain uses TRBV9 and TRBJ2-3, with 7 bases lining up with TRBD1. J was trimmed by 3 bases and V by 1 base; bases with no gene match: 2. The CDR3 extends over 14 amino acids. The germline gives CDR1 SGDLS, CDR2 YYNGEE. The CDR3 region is CASSVQGVTDTQYF. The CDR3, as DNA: TGTGCCAGCAGCGTACAGGGGGTTACAGATACGCAGTATTTT.

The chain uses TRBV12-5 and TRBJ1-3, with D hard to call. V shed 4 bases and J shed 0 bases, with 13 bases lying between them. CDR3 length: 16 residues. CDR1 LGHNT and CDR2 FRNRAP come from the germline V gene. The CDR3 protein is CASGSPQVSSGNTIYF. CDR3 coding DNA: TGTGCTAGTGGTTCCCCCCAGGTTAGCTCTGGAAACACCATATATTTT.

CDR3 loop: CASSLNGQGGTEAFF. CDR3 DNA sequence: TGCGCCAGCAGCTTAAACGGCCAGGGGGGAACTGAAGCTTTCTTT. The chain joins TRBV5-1 to TRBJ1-1, with 7 bases that match TRBD1. CDR3 length equals 15 residues. The germline gives CDR1 SGHRS, CDR2 YFSETQ. V lost 2 bases, J lost 5 bases, and 9 bases stayed unmatched.

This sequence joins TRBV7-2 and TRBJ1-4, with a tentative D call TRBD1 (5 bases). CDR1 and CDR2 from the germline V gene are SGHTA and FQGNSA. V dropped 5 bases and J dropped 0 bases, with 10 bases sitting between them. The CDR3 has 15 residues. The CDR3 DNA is TGTGCCAGCAGCATAGGACAAGCAACTAATGAAAAACTGTTTTTT. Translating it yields CASSIGQATNEKLFF.

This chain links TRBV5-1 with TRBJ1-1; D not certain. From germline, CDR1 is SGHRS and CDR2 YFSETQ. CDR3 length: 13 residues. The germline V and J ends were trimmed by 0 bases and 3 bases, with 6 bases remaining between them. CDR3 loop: CASSLVQDTEAFF. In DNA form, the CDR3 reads TGCGCCAGCAGCTTGGTTCAGGACACTGAAGCTTTCTTT.

The CDR3 is CASSYGGTVSGNTIYF. CDR3 coding DNA: TGTGCCAGCAGTTACGGGGGGACCGTCTCTGGAAACACCATATATTTT. The chain links TRBV6-5 to TRBJ1-3; D is perhaps TRBD1 (5 bases). The CDR3 has 16 residues. Germline CDR1 and CDR2: MNHEY and SVGAGI. Between the trimmed V and J ends, which lost 2 bases and 0 bases, there was a span of 11 bases.

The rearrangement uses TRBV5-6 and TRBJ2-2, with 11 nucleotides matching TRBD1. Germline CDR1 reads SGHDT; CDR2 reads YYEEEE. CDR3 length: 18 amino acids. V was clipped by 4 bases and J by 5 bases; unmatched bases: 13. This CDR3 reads CASSRGQGAPTRTGELFF. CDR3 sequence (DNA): TGTGCCAGCAGCCGAGGACAGGGGGCTCCGACGAGGACCGGGGAGCTGTTTTTT.

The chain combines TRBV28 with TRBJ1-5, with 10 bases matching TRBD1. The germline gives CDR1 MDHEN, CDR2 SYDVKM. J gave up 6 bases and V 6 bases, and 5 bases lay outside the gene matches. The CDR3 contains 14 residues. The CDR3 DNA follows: TGTGCCAGCAGCCTGACAGGGGGCAGTCAGCCCCAGCATTTT. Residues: CASSLTGGSQPQHF. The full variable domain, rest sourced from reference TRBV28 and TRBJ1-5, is DVKVTQSSRYLVKRTGEKVFLECVQDMDHENMFWYRQDPGLGLRLIYFSYDVKMKEKGDIPEGYSVSREKKERFSLILESASTNQTSMYLCASSLTGGSQPQHFGDGTRLSIL.

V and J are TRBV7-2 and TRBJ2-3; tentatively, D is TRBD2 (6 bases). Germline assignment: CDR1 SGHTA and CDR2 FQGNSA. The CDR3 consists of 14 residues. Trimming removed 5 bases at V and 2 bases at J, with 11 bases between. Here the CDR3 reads CASSPRDFTDTQYF. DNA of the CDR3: TGTGCCAGCAGCCCTCGGGACTTCACAGATACGCAGTATTTT.

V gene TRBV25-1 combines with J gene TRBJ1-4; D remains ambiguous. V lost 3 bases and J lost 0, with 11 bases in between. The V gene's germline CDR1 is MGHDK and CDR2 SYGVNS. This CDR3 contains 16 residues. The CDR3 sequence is CASSDLAISTNEKLFF. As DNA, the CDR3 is TGTGCCAGCAGTGATCTGGCAATTTCAACTAATGAAAAACTGTTTTTT.

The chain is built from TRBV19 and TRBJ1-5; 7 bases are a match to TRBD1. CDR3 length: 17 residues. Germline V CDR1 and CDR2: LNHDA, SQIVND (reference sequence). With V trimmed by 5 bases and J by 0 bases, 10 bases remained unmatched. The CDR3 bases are TGTGCCAGTAGTGCGGGACAGCGGGCCTTTAGCAATCAGCCCCAGCATTTT. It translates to CASSAGQRAFSNQPQHF.

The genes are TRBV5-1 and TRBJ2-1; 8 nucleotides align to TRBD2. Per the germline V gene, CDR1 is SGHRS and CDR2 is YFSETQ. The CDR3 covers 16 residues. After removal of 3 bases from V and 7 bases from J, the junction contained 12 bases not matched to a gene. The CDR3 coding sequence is TGCGCCAGCAGCTCAACTAGCGGACTATCGTTAAATGAGCAGTTCTTC. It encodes CASSSTSGLSLNEQFF.

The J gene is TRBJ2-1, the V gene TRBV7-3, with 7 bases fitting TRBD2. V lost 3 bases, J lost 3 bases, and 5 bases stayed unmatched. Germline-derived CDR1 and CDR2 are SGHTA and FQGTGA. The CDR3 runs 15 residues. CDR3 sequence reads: CASSFSSGDYNEQFF. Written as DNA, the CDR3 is TGTGCCAGCAGCTTCTCTAGCGGAGACTACAATGAGCAGTTCTTC.

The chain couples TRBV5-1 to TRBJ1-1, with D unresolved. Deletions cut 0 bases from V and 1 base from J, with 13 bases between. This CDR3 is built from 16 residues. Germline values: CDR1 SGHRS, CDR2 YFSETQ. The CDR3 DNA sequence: TGCGCCAGCAGCTTGGCGTTTACCAGTCGGAACACTGAAGCTTTCTTT. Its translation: CASSLAFTSRNTEAFF.

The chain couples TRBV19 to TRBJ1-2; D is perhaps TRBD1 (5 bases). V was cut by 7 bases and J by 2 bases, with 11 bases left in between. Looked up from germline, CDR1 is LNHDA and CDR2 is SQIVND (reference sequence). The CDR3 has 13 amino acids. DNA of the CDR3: TGTGCCAGTAACCTCCAGGGCAACTATGGCTACACCTTC. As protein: CASNLQGNYGYTF. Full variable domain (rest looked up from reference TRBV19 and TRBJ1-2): DGGITQSPKYLFRKEGQNVTLSCEQNLNHDAMYWYRQDPGQGLRLIYYSQIVNDFQKGDIAEGYSVSREKKESFPLTVTSAQKNPTAFYLCASNLQGNYGYTFGSGTRLTVV.

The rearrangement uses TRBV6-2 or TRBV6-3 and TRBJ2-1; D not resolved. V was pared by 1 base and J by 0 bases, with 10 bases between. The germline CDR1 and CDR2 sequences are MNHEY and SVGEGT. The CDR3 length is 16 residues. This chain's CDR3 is CASSYYDFSSYNEQFF. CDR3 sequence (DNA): TGTGCCAGCAGTTACTACGACTTTAGCTCCTACAATGAGCAGTTCTTC.